A single sample is the source of the 17 T cell receptor beta chains below, sequenced in a study of radiotherapy plus CTLA-4 blockade in lung cancer (dated by TCRdb to the late 2010s). Libraries were constructed by the immunoSEQ multiplex PCR assay. Entries here come from immuneACCESS through TCRdb and include only in-frame sequences with V and J called. Some clones fail to appear in such tables; in the studies checked, an unresolved V gene covers under half of the shortfall, and the cause of the remainder is unknown. The sample includes about 90,000 clones, with about four fifths observed a single time. 14% to 15% of the sample is taken by the ten largest. The sequenced sample was peripheral blood, obtained from a patient treated with radiotherapy plus ipilimumab. These TCRs come from a human donor with non-small cell lung cancer that progressed on radiotherapy plus ipilimumab.

The J gene is TRBJ2-6, the V gene TRBV7-9; TRBD1 matches 7 bases. The CDR3 covers 16 residues. Germline CDR1 SEHNR, CDR2 FQNEAQ (reference sequence). V shed 5 bases, J shed 0 bases, and the junction held 4 bases outside the gene matches. DNA of the CDR3: TGTGCCAGCAGCACGGGACAGAGCTCTGGGGCCAACGTCCTGACTTTC. Protein: CASSTGQSSGANVLTF. Filled out from reference TRBV7-9 and TRBJ2-6, the complete variable domain reads DTGVSQNPRHKITKRGQNVTFRCDPISEHNRLYWYRQTLGQGPEFLTYFQNEAQLEKSRLLSDRFSAERPKGSFSTLEIQRTEQGDSAMYLCASSTGQSSGANVLTFGAGSRLTVL.

This clone showed up just a few times. This chain joins TRBV4-3 and TRBJ1-2; tentative D call: TRBD1 (5 bases). Per germline, CDR1 LGHNA and CDR2 YSLEER. This CDR3 spans 13 amino acids. V was trimmed by 4 bases and J by 8 bases, leaving 14 bases between them. DNA of the CDR3: TGCGCCAGCAGCCCTGAGTCGGGGGTCGGCTACACCTTC. This sequence encodes CASSPESGVGYTF.

V gene TRBV7-3 combines with J gene TRBJ2-7; a possible D gene is TRBD2 (5 bases). CDR1 is SGHTA and CDR2 is FQGTGA in the germline V gene. The CDR3 has 16 amino acids. Trimming took off 5 bases at V and 6 bases at J, with 23 bases between the two ends. CDR3 sequence: CASSPPGERPPGEQYF. Written as DNA, the CDR3 is TGTGCCAGCAGCCCCCCTGGGGAGCGGCCCCCCGGCGAGCAGTACTTC.

The chain is built from TRBV2 and TRBJ1-6, with a weak D call TRBD1 (6 bases). V was cut by 6 bases and J by 3 bases, with 15 bases left in between. Germline CDR1 is SNHLY and CDR2 is FYNNEI. The CDR3 is 16 residues long. The CDR3 nucleotides are TGTGCCAGCAGCCCTGAGGGGGGAAACTATAATTCACCCCTCCACTTT. This codes for CASSPEGGNYNSPLHF. The variable domain in full, with the rest retrieved from reference TRBV2 and TRBJ1-6, is EPEVTQTPSHQVTQMGQEVILRCVPISNHLYFYWYRQILGQKVEFLVSFYNNEISEKSEIFDDQFSVERPDGSNFTLKIRSTKLEDSAMYFCASSPEGGNYNSPLHFGNGTRLTVT.

The table lists this clone with a count of one. The V and J genes are TRBV28 and TRBJ2-1; a possible D gene is TRBD1 (5 bases). CDR1 MDHEN and CDR2 SYDVKM come from the germline V gene. V was shortened by 5 bases and J by 4 bases, with 9 bases between the two germline ends. The CDR3 runs 13 residues. CDR3 protein: CASSPTDYNEQFF. The CDR3 DNA reads as TGTGCCAGCAGTCCGACAGATTACAATGAGCAGTTCTTC.

The V and J genes are TRBV7-6 and TRBJ2-7, with D perhaps assigned TRBD1 or TRBD2 (6 bases each). Germline values: CDR1 SGHVS, CDR2 FNYEAQ. With 5 bases removed from V and 4 bases from J, the gap between germline ends came to 21 bases. The CDR3 totals 16 residues. The DNA of the CDR3 is TGTGCCAGCAGCCGTTTTGTGGGGGGCCAGGGTTACGAGCAGTACTTC. As protein: CASSRFVGGQGYEQYF.

V gene TRBV5-8 combines with J gene TRBJ2-2; D may correspond to TRBD1 or TRBD2 (5 bases each). The CDR3 sequence is 16 residues long. Germline V gene data show CDR1 as SGHTS and CDR2 as YDEGEE. Trimming took 6 bases from V and 0 from J, leaving 15 bases between them. The chain's CDR3 is CASTWGRGPNTGELFF. The CDR3 nucleotides read TGTGCCAGCACCTGGGGGAGAGGCCCGAACACCGGGGAGCTGTTTTTT.

This clone has more than one count but fewer than ten. The chain joins TRBV7-2 to TRBJ2-7; 7 nucleotides line up with TRBD2. Germline V CDR1 and CDR2: SGHTA, FQGNSA. V dropped 7 bases and J dropped 3; count of bases not matched to a gene: 12. This CDR3 comprises 15 residues. CDR3 residues: CASTYQWGGGYEQYF. The CDR3 DNA reads as TGTGCCAGCACCTACCAGTGGGGCGGGGGCTACGAGCAGTACTTC.

This chain connects TRBV6-5 to TRBJ1-5; tentative D call: TRBD1 (5 bases). This CDR3 spans 15 amino acids. Germline CDR1 and CDR2: MNHEY and SVGAGI. V was trimmed by 6 bases and J by 3 bases, leaving 15 bases between them. The CDR3 loop reads CASRTYRGTNQPQHF. CDR3 nucleotide sequence: TGTGCCAGCAGAACCTACCGGGGGACCAATCAGCCCCAGCATTTT.

Comment on this clone: Other nucleotide sequences from this sample produce the same CDR3. The chain combines TRBV18 with TRBJ2-5; D unresolved. This CDR3 is built from 12 residues. V was pared by 3 bases and J by 2 bases, with 4 bases between. Germline CDR1 and CDR2: KGHSH and LQKENI. The CDR3 nucleotides are TGTGCCAGCTCACCCGCACAAGAGACCCAGTACTTC. Its protein product is CASSPAQETQYF.

V gene TRBV6-5 combines with J gene TRBJ1-1; the D gene is possibly TRBD1 (5 bases). CDR3 length equals 13 residues. CDR1 and CDR2 from the germline V gene are MNHEY and SVGAGI. The germline V and J ends were trimmed by 6 bases and 1 base, with 9 bases remaining between them. For the CDR3, the DNA is TGTGCCAGCAGACGGGGGAAGAACACTGAAGCTTTCTTT. Encoded protein: CASRRGKNTEAFF.

This chain connects TRBV19 to TRBJ1-4; TRBD1 matches at 7 bases. The CDR3 runs to 18 residues. V lost 6 bases to trimming and J lost 10 bases; unmatched junction nucleotides: 23. In germline, CDR1 is LNHDA, CDR2 SQIVND (reference sequence). The CDR3 coding sequence is TGTGCCAGTAGCCTGACCCCCATCCGGGACAGACGAGATGGAAAACTGTTTTTT. Translating it yields CASSLTPIRDRRDGKLFF.

The chain combines TRBV5-5 with TRBJ1-2, with TRBD1 as a possible D gene (6 bases). The CDR3 is 16 residues long. V was cut by 6 bases and J by 1 base, with 19 bases left in between. CDR1 and CDR2 from the germline V gene are SGHKS and YYEKEE (reference sequence). The CDR3 DNA follows: TGTGCCAGCACCTCAGGGGCGACCTTCGGTAACTATGGCTACACCTTC. Amino acid sequence: CASTSGATFGNYGYTF.

This chain uses TRBV18 with TRBJ1-6; D unresolved. The V end was cut by 2 bases, the J end by 6 bases, with 8 bases between. The CDR3 loop spans 14 amino acids. The V gene's germline CDR1 is KGHSH and CDR2 LQKENI. CDR3 region: CASSPTGSNSPLHF. CDR3 DNA: TGTGCCAGCTCACCAACGGGCAGTAATTCACCCCTCCACTTT.

The gene calls are TRBV5-1 and TRBJ2-3; no clear D. The germline V and J ends were trimmed by 0 bases and 2 bases, with 10 bases remaining between them. CDR3 length equals 15 residues. Germline values: CDR1 SGHRS, CDR2 YFSETQ. The CDR3 nucleotides are TGCGCCAGCAGCTTGGCAGGCACCCTCACAGATACGCAGTATTTT. Translation: CASSLAGTLTDTQYF.

This clone came up a few times. The CDR3 DNA follows: TGTGCCAGCAGGCGGGACTATAATTCACCCCTCCACTTT. Protein product: CASRRDYNSPLHF. The rearrangement links TRBV6-4 to TRBJ1-6; no reliable D call. V was shortened by 6 bases and J by 3 bases, with 6 bases between the two germline ends. CDR3 length: 13 amino acids. The germline V gene encodes CDR1 MRHNA and CDR2 SNTAGT.

The rearrangement joins TRBV5-1 to TRBJ1-1; the match to TRBD1 covers 12 bases. The J segment lost 11 bases and the V segment lost 1 base, leaving 9 bases of the junction unmatched. CDR1 is SGHRS, CDR2 YFSETQ, per germline. This CDR3 has 15 residues. CDR3 amino acids: CASSLWGTGGAKAFF. The CDR3 DNA reads TGCGCCAGCAGCTTGTGGGGGACAGGGGGCGCAAAGGCTTTCTTT. Supplemented by reference TRBV5-1 and TRBJ1-1, the full variable domain reads KAGVTQTPRYLIKTRGQQVTLSCSPISGHRSVSWYQQTPGQGLQFLFEYFSETQRNKGNFPGRFSGRQFSNSRSEMNVSTLELGDSALYLCASSLWGTGGAKAFFGQGTRLTVV.